The clone carrying this T cell receptor (beta chain) turned up a few times. This sample was included in a study of shared clonotypes between healthy human individuals. Profiling relied on immunoSEQ multiplex PCR, and the TCRdb table lists in-frame clones only, not all of them. The sample shows 640,000 or so clones, less than 80% of them seen only once. This CDR3 region has 16 residues. Germline V lookup: CDR1 LNHDA, CDR2 SQIVND (reference sequence). V lost 8 bases and J 4 bases, leaving 22 bases between the germline ends. The sequenced sample consisted of memory CD4+ T cells sorted from blood. The sample's subset: CD45RA-negative fraction. The V call is TRBV19, the J call TRBJ2-3; TRBD2 is a possible D gene (5 bases). The TCR originated in a woman in her 30s in good health. CDR3 sequence: CASPLMGDPKSDTQYF. CDR3 sequence (DNA): TGTGCCAGTCCCCTGATGGGAGACCCGAAGTCAGATACGCAGTATTTT.